The clone carrying this T cell receptor beta chain was seen ten or more times. Each CDR3 protein gets one entry after TCRdb re-called the multiplex PCR reads with MiXCR. The sample has approximately 280,000 distinct CDR3 sequences, roughly 30% seen once. Trimming pared 8 bases from V and 9 bases from J, leaving 26 bases between. CDR1 LNHDA and CDR2 SQIVND come from the germline V gene (reference sequence). The CDR3 has 16 residues. The data derive from a study of breast tumors, draining lymph nodes, adjacent tissues. Breast cancer patients provided tissue from their axillary draining lymph nodes. What was sequenced was axillary lymph node tissue. The chain links TRBV19 to TRBJ1-5; D unclear. This clonotype was sampled from a female donor with breast cancer. Some clones in this sample may be carry-over from other donors' samples. The CDR3 coding sequence is TGTGCCAGTCGAACCTCTAAGACGGGGATTAATATGCCCCAGCATTTT. As protein: CASRTSKTGINMPQHF.